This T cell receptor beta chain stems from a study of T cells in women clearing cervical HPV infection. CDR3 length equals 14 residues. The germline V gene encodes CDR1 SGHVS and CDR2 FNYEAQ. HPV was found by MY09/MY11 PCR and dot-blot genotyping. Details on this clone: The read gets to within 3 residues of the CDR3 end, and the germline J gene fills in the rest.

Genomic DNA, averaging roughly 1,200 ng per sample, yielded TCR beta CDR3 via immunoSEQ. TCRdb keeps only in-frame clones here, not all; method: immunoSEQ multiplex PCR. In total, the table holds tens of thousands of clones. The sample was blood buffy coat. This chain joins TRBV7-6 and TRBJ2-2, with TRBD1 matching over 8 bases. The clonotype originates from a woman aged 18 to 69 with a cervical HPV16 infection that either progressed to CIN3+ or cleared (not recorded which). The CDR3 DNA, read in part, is TGTGCCAGCAGCTTCGGACAGGGAAATGAAAAG. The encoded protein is CASSFGQGNEK. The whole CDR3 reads CASSFGQGNEKLFF. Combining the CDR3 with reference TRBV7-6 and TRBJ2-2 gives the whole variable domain GAGVSQSPRYKVTKRGQDVALRCDPISGHVSLYWYRQALGQGPEFLTYFNYEAQQDKSGLPNDRFSAERPEGSISTLTIQRTEQRDSAMYRCASSFGQGNEKLFFGEGSRLTVL.